These 25 T cell receptor beta chains were all obtained from the same sample, sequenced in a study of T cell responses to AZD1222 COVID-19 vaccine. TCRdb keeps only in-frame clones here, not all; method: immunoSEQ multiplex PCR. The sample lists under 200,000 clones; approximately 90% were seen once. Source: peripheral blood, taken on day 0 of AZD1222 vaccination. The receptors shown here come from an adult in good health.

The rearrangement links TRBV5-4 to TRBJ1-1; 7 nucleotides match TRBD1. Germline CDR1 SGHNT, CDR2 YYREEE (reference sequence). J lost 0 bases, V lost 5 bases, and 4 bases had no gene match. CDR3 size: 14 residues. This CDR3 is CASRPGQLNTEAFF. The CDR3, as DNA: TGTGCCAGCAGGCCGGGACAGCTGAACACTGAAGCTTTCTTT.

V gene TRBV10-2 combines with J gene TRBJ2-1; tentatively, D is TRBD1 (5 bases). The V gene lost 2 bases and the J gene lost 6 bases, with 23 bases spanning the gap. Germline loops: CDR1 WSHSY, CDR2 SAAADI. The CDR3 sequence is 18 residues long. This CDR3 reads CASSERSGLSPISNEQFF. The CDR3 DNA is TGCGCCAGCAGTGAGCGGTCAGGGCTTTCACCGATCTCCAATGAGCAGTTCTTC.

The chain couples TRBV19 to TRBJ1-3, with 8 bases fitting TRBD1. From germline, CDR1 is LNHDA and CDR2 SQIVND (reference sequence). This CDR3 region has 14 residues. V shed 7 bases, J shed 2 bases, and the junction held 4 bases outside the gene matches. The CDR3 here is CASTADRAGNTIYF. CDR3 nucleotides: TGTGCCAGTACCGCGGACAGGGCTGGAAACACCATATATTTT.

V is TRBV9 and J is TRBJ2-1, with D tentatively TRBD1 or TRBD2 (5 bases each). The germline CDR1 and CDR2 sequences are SGDLS and YYNGEE. This CDR3 is 14 amino acids long. Trimming cost V 2 bases and J 9 bases, with 15 bases left between them. In nucleotides, the CDR3 is TGTGCCAGCAGCGTGCCGGGACCCTCCGGTGAGCAGTTCTTC. Translated, it gives CASSVPGPSGEQFF.

The chain employs TRBV6-2 or TRBV6-3 and TRBJ2-2; 10 bases match TRBD2. V shed 0 bases and J 3 bases; nucleotides not matched to a gene: 1. Germline lookup yields CDR1 MNHEY and CDR2 SVGEGT. CDR3 length equals 16 residues. As DNA, the CDR3 is TGTGCCAGCAGTTACTCACTAGCGGGGTACACCGGGGAGCTGTTTTTT. Its translation: CASSYSLAGYTGELFF.

CDR3 nucleotide sequence: TGTGCCAGCAGTTTTTTCAGTATCGGGAATAATTCACCCCTCCACTTT. It codes for CASSFFSIGNNSPLHF. The genes are TRBV28 and TRBJ1-6, with D unclear. This CDR3 region has 16 residues. The germline V gene has CDR1 MDHEN and CDR2 SYDVKM. V lost 3 bases, J lost 5 bases, and 14 bases lay in between.

The chain combines TRBV5-1 with TRBJ2-5; TRBD1 matches 7 bases. V shed 1 base, J shed 1 base, and the junction held 4 bases outside the gene matches. The germline V gene has CDR1 SGHRS and CDR2 YFSETQ. CDR3 length: 15 residues. The CDR3 loop is CASSLMAGGQETQYF. Here the CDR3 DNA reads TGCGCCAGCAGCTTGATGGCAGGGGGCCAAGAGACCCAGTACTTC.

In its sample, this clone was seen once. The V and J genes are TRBV5-5 and TRBJ2-2; D is uncertain. CDR1 is SGHKS, CDR2 YYEKEE, per germline (reference sequence). V gave up 4 bases and J gave up 5 bases, with 6 bases separating them. CDR3 length: 12 amino acids. Here the CDR3 reads CASSLDTGELFF. CDR3 in DNA: TGTGCCAGCAGCCTGGATACCGGGGAGCTGTTTTTT.

The chain is built from TRBV20-1 and TRBJ1-2; TRBD1 aligns across 9 bases. The CDR3 length is 14 residues. In germline, CDR1 is DFQATT, CDR2 SNEGSKA (reference sequence). V dropped 3 bases and J dropped 7; count of bases not matched to a gene: 9. CDR3 nucleotides: TGCAGTGCTAGTCAGTGGACAGGGGCTAGTGGCTACACCTTC. It specifies CSASQWTGASGYTF.

The chain combines TRBV3-1 (or the pseudogene TRBV3-2) with TRBJ1-3, with D uncertain. In germline, CDR1 is LGHDT, CDR2 YNNKEL (reference sequence). Between the trimmed V and J ends, which lost 0 bases and 4 bases, there was a span of 4 bases. CDR3 length: 13 residues. CDR3 DNA: TGTGCCAGCAGCCAAGATAAGGGAAACACCATATATTTT. The encoded protein is CASSQDKGNTIYF.

The chain combines TRBV3-1 (or the pseudogene TRBV3-2) with TRBJ2-3; D perhaps matches TRBD2 (7 bases). CDR1 LGHDT and CDR2 YNNKEL come from the germline V gene (reference sequence). Trimming took 1 base from V and 6 from J, leaving 17 bases between them. CDR3 length: 16 residues. CDR3 sequence reads: CASSQGVGRGPDTQYF. The CDR3 region has the DNA TGTGCCAGCAGCCAAGGAGTTGGGCGGGGGCCGGATACGCAGTATTTT.

The J gene is TRBJ1-2, the V gene TRBV28; 8 bases agree with TRBD1. The CDR3 loop spans 17 amino acids. The V gene's germline CDR1 is MDHEN and CDR2 SYDVKM. V trimming: 6 bases; J trimming: 1 base; junction bases outside the gene matches: 13. The CDR3 nucleotides read TGTGCCAGCAGCGGCCCCATTGCAGGGGGCCTTAACTATGGCTACACCTTC. This sequence encodes CASSGPIAGGLNYGYTF.

This chain joins TRBV5-4 and TRBJ1-2; possible D gene TRBD1, 5 bases. The germline V and J ends were trimmed by 4 bases and 6 bases, with 13 bases remaining between them. The CDR3 has 13 amino acids. In germline, CDR1 is SGHNT, CDR2 YYREEE (reference sequence). CDR3 DNA: TGTGCCAGCAGCCCCACGAGGGGCCATGGCTACACCTTC. Its translation is CASSPTRGHGYTF.

The rearrangement links TRBV28 to TRBJ1-1; TRBD1 might be the D (5 bases). Germline V gene sequence: CDR1 MDHEN, CDR2 SYDVKM. Trimming stripped 0 bases from V and 4 bases from J, with 6 bases between. CDR3 length equals 13 residues. CDR3 nucleotide sequence: TGTGCCAGCAGTTTATGGGGGGGCACTGAAGCTTTCTTT. It is translated as CASSLWGGTEAFF. The variable domain in full, with the rest retrieved from reference TRBV28 and TRBJ1-1, is DVKVTQSSRYLVKRTGEKVFLECVQDMDHENMFWYRQDPGLGLRLIYFSYDVKMKEKGDIPEGYSVSREKKERFSLILESASTNQTSMYLCASSLWGGTEAFFGQGTRLTVV.

The chain is built from TRBV27 and TRBJ2-4; D assignment may be TRBD1 or TRBD2 (5 bases each). The CDR3 has 15 amino acids. Trimming took off 2 bases at V and 3 bases at J, with 11 bases between the two ends. The germline V gene encodes CDR1 MNHEY and CDR2 SMNVEV (reference sequence). The CDR3 DNA reads TGTGCCAGCAGTTTAGGGGGAACAGGCAAAAACATTCAGTACTTC. Encoded protein: CASSLGGTGKNIQYF.

The chain carries TRBV9 and TRBJ2-5; no reliable D call. Trimming shortened V by 4 bases and J by 6 bases, and 13 bases separated the two germline ends. Germline V gene sequence: CDR1 SGDLS, CDR2 YYNGEE. The CDR3 is made up of 13 amino acids. CDR3 sequence (DNA): TGTGCCAGCAGCATTGTCCCTGGAAAGACCCAGTACTTC. Translating it yields CASSIVPGKTQYF.

The chain has TRBV5-4 and TRBJ2-3; the match to TRBD1 covers 11 bases. J lost 8 bases, V lost 3 bases, and 11 bases had no gene match. Germline CDR1 and CDR2: SGHNT and YYREEE (reference sequence). The CDR3 consists of 16 residues. The CDR3 bases are TGTGCCAGCAGCTCAGGACAGGGGGCCATTCACGTTACGCAGTATTTT. It yields the protein CASSSGQGAIHVTQYF.

The chain recombines TRBV19 with TRBJ1-2, with D uncertain. The CDR3 has 16 amino acids. V was shortened by 7 bases and J by 3 bases, with 21 bases between the two germline ends. The V gene's germline CDR1 is LNHDA and CDR2 SQIVND (reference sequence). This chain's CDR3 is CASIGFEVDGYYGYTF. In DNA, the CDR3 is TGTGCCAGTATAGGTTTTGAGGTTGACGGATACTATGGCTACACCTTC.

The CDR3 reads CASRTTGIVGGEQYF. The DNA of the CDR3 is TGTGCCAGCAGGACGACAGGGATCGTCGGGGGGGAGCAGTACTTC. This sequence joins TRBV28 and TRBJ2-7, with D perhaps TRBD1 or TRBD2 (7 bases each). The CDR3 is made up of 15 amino acids. V was trimmed by 6 bases and J by 7 bases, leaving 22 bases between them. The germline CDR1 and CDR2 sequences are MDHEN and SYDVKM.

The chain uses TRBV6-1 and TRBJ1-4; the D gene is possibly TRBD1 (5 bases). Germline lookup yields CDR1 MNHNS and CDR2 SASEGT. This CDR3 spans 17 amino acids. The V gene lost 2 bases and the J gene lost 5 bases, with 18 bases spanning the gap. The CDR3 DNA is TGTGCCAGCAGTGAATACCCGACTGGCCGGACAAATGAAAAACTGTTTTTT. Translated, it gives CASSEYPTGRTNEKLFF.

In regard to this clone: A junction boundary mismatches the germline segment, possibly from a read error. The rearrangement uses TRBV6-5 and TRBJ1-2; D not certain. The germline V gene encodes CDR1 MNHEY and CDR2 SVGAGI. This CDR3 spans 14 amino acids. DNA of the CDR3: TGTGCCAGCAGGTACTCGGACGGGAGATATGGCTACACCTTC. It encodes CASRYSDGRYGYTF.

V is TRBV19 and J is TRBJ1-1, with TRBD1 identical over 7 bases. The J segment lost 3 bases and the V segment lost 4 bases, leaving 11 bases of the junction unmatched. This CDR3 spans 16 amino acids. In germline, CDR1 is LNHDA, CDR2 SQIVND (reference sequence). CDR3 DNA: TGTGCCAGTAGTACCGGGACAGTAGGTTGGGACACTGAAGCTTTCTTT. This gives the protein CASSTGTVGWDTEAFF. The whole variable domain, filled in from reference TRBV19 and TRBJ1-1, reads DGGITQSPKYLFRKEGQNVTLSCEQNLNHDAMYWYRQDPGQGLRLIYYSQIVNDFQKGDIAEGYSVSREKKESFPLTVTSAQKNPTAFYLCASSTGTVGWDTEAFFGQGTRLTVV.

CDR3 coding DNA: TGTGCCTCCAGGAGGGGGGATTCACCCCTCCACTTT. Its translation: CASRRGDSPLHF. This sequence joins TRBV7-2 and TRBJ1-6; D might be TRBD1 (6 bases). CDR3 length equals 12 residues. V was clipped by 11 bases and J by 8 bases, with 13 bases between them. Germline V gene sequence: CDR1 SGHTA, CDR2 FQGNSA. Full variable domain (missing parts from reference TRBV7-2 and TRBJ1-6): GAGVSQSPSNKVTEKGKDVELRCDPISGHTALYWYRQSLGQGLEFLIYFQGNSAPDKSGLPSDRFSAERTGGSVSTLTIQRTQQEDSAVYLCASRRGDSPLHFGNGTRLTVT.

The chain has TRBV28 and TRBJ1-1, with 9 nucleotides matching TRBD1. This CDR3 region has 18 residues. The ends lost 3 bases at V and 0 bases at J; junction bases unmatched: 11. CDR1 and CDR2 from the germline V gene are MDHEN and SYDVKM. The CDR3 spells CASSLVSDRGLMNTEAFF. For the CDR3, the DNA is TGTGCCAGCAGTTTGGTCTCGGACAGGGGTCTCATGAACACTGAAGCTTTCTTT.

The chain recombines TRBV30 with TRBJ2-7; 9 bases are shared with TRBD1. V was pared by 0 bases and J by 4 bases, with 7 bases of the junction left unmatched. CDR1 and CDR2 from the germline V gene are GTSNPN and SVGIG (reference sequence). The CDR3 runs to 15 residues. The CDR3 loop reads CAWSVFGTGLYEQYF. The CDR3 DNA sequence: TGTGCCTGGAGTGTTTTCGGGACAGGGCTATACGAGCAGTACTTC.